These T cell receptor beta chains were read from a single sample in a study of regulatory dendritic cells for organ transplantation. Clones were sequenced by immunoSEQ multiplex PCR, and TCRdb holds only the in-frame ones, with some missing. The sample yields around 29,000 clones, roughly 84% seen once. Specimen: naive CD8+ T cells from blood. Source of these receptors: a human donor in good health. The CDR3 runs from the conserved cysteine through the conserved F or W. A D gene is named only where the DNA matches it firmly. Only some rows state a clone size, as once, few, many or a class for expanded clones.

clone size	V gene	D gene	J gene	CDR3 protein	CDR3 DNA
.	TRBV7-9	TRBD1	TRBJ1-2	CASSINRGDRRGYTF	TGTGCCAGCAGCATAAACAGGGGTGATAGGCGTGGCTACACCTTC
.	TRBV9	TRBD2	TRBJ2-7	CASSATSGGAHEQYF	TGTGCCAGCAGCGCGACTAGCGGGGGGGCACACGAGCAGTACTTC
.	TRBV27	.	TRBJ1-2	CASSWGVNYGYTF	TGTGCCAGCAGTTGGGGGGTTAACTATGGCTACACCTTC
.	TRBV6-5	TRBD1	TRBJ2-7	CASRPIRDSHEQYF	TGTGCCAGCAGACCTATTAGGGACAGCCACGAGCAGTACTTC
.	TRBV6-6	.	TRBJ2-7	CASSQLRPEQYF	TGTGCCAGCAGCCAACTCCGTCCGGAGCAGTACTTC
.	TRBV27	.	TRBJ2-7	CASSSPPTRRNSYEQYF	TGTGCCAGCAGCTCCCCTCCGACTCGTAGAAACTCCTACGAGCAGTACTTC
.	TRBV11-2	TRBD1	TRBJ2-1	CASSLGQGAGNEQFF	TGTGCCAGCAGCTTAGGTCAGGGGGCCGGCAATGAGCAGTTCTTC
.	TRBV19	.	TRBJ2-7	CASSTPNSEQYF	TGTGCCAGTAGTACCCCGAATAGCGAGCAGTACTTC
.	TRBV6-5	.	TRBJ1-1	CASSYAQGYTEAFF	TGTGCCAGCAGTTACGCACAGGGTTACACTGAAGCTTTCTTT
.	TRBV6-1	TRBD1	TRBJ2-7	CASTLNRGPFGEQYF	TGTGCCAGCACCTTAAACAGGGGACCCTTCGGCGAGCAGTACTTC
.	TRBV7-2	TRBD1	TRBJ1-2	CASSLGQGAWGYTF	TGTGCCAGCAGCTTAGGGCAGGGGGCTTGGGGCTACACCTTC
.	TRBV5-1	.	TRBJ2-7	CASSFNSYEQYF	TGCGCCAGCAGCTTTAACTCCTACGAGCAGTACTTC
once	TRBV9	.	TRBJ1-2	CASSASGESGLYYGYTF	TGTGCCAGCAGCGCGTCGGGGGAATCGGGGCTCTACTATGGCTACACCTTC
.	TRBV5-1	TRBD1	TRBJ2-5	CASSSFRDRGNKDQYF	TGCGCCAGCAGCTCATTCCGGGACAGGGGGAATAAGGACCAGTACTTC
.	TRBV10-2	TRBD2	TRBJ2-1	CASSDFLAGGVEDEQFF	TGCGCCAGCAGTGACTTTTTAGCGGGGGGAGTGGAGGATGAGCAGTTCTTC
once	TRBV4-1	.	TRBJ2-7	CASSQEAQPAYEQYF	TGCGCCAGCAGCCAAGAAGCGCAGCCTGCCTACGAGCAGTACTTC
.	TRBV5-8	TRBD1	TRBJ2-7	CASTQRGTGHEQYF	TGTGCCAGCACCCAACGAGGGACAGGGCACGAGCAGTACTTC
.	TRBV19	TRBD2	TRBJ2-3	CASQRLAGSTDTQYF	TGTGCCAGTCAAAGACTAGCGGGATCCACAGATACGCAGTATTTT
few	TRBV7-9	.	TRBJ2-1	CASSSGGIEQFF	TGTGCCAGCAGTTCAGGGGGGATTGAGCAGTTCTTC
.	TRBV7-9	TRBD1	TRBJ2-5	CAMGDRTETQYF	TGTGCCATGGGGGACAGGACAGAGACCCAGTACTTC
.	TRBV4-1	TRBD2	TRBJ2-1	CASSPSGGPYNEQFF	TGCGCCAGCAGCCCTAGCGGGGGTCCCTACAATGAGCAGTTCTTC
.	TRBV4-1	.	TRBJ1-3	CASSQGREGNTIYF	TGCGCCAGCAGCCAAGGAAGGGAGGGAAACACCATATATTTT
.	TRBV6-5	.	TRBJ2-3	CASSYESGSTDTQYF	TGTGCCAGCAGTTACGAAAGCGGTAGCACAGATACGCAGTATTTT
.	TRBV9	TRBD2	TRBJ2-5	CASSVGGSGGETQYF	TGTGCCAGCAGCGTAGGGGGTAGCGGGGGAGAGACCCAGTACTTC
.	TRBV27	.	TRBJ2-7	CASSPAGSYEQYF	TGTGCCAGCAGCCCCGCTGGGAGTTACGAGCAGTACTTC
.	TRBV29-1	TRBD2	TRBJ2-1	CSVTGLSGSYNEQFF	TGCAGCGTTACGGGACTATCTGGGTCCTACAATGAGCAGTTCTTC
.	TRBV5-1	TRBD1	TRBJ1-6	CASSPGQGRDSPLHF	TGCGCCAGCAGCCCGGGACAGGGGAGGGATTCACCCCTCCACTTT
.	TRBV5-1	.	TRBJ1-4	CASRGRTSDGSNEKLFF	TGCGCCAGCAGGGGGCGGACTTCCGACGGGAGTAATGAAAAACTGTTTTTT
.	TRBV7-3	.	TRBJ2-1	CASSLMDYLTLNEQFF	TGTGCCAGCAGCTTAATGGACTATCTTACCCTGAATGAGCAGTTCTTC
.	TRBV7-8	TRBD1	TRBJ2-2	CASSFSPTGDTGELFF	TGTGCCAGCAGCTTTTCTCCGACAGGGGACACCGGGGAGCTGTTTTTT
.	TRBV19	.	TRBJ1-5	CASTAGQSSNQPQHF	TGTGCCAGTACGGCCGGACAGAGTAGCAATCAGCCCCAGCATTTT